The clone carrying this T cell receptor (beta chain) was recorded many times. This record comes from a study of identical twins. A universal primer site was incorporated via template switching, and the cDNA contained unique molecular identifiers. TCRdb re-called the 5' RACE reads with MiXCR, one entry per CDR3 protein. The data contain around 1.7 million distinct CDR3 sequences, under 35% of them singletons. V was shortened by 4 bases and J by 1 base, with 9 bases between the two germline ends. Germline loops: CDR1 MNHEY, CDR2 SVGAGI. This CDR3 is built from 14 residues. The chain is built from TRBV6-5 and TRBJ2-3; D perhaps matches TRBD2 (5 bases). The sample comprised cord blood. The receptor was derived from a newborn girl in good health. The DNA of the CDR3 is TGTGCCAGCAGTTCCCTGCGGGGCACAGATACGCAGTATTTT. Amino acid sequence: CASSSLRGTDTQYF.